The 5 T cell receptor beta chains below come from one sample, sequenced in a study of Ad26.COV2.S vaccination and SARS-CoV-2 variants. Sequencing used immunoSEQ multiplex PCR; TCRdb keeps in-frame clones, though not all of them. The table shows hundreds of thousands of clones, with roughly 90% occurring only once. Treatment indicated: roughly 20 received Ad26.COV2.S at low or high dose, single or two shots; about five received placebo; per-sample allocation not given. Collection of samples fell on day 63 after the first vaccine or placebo injection. Sample: peripheral blood, taken in a trial of Ad26.COV2.S vaccine versus placebo. The receptor source for this set is a person between 18 and 59 years old who received the Ad26.COV2.S COVID-19 vaccine or a placebo.

This clone was seen a handful of times. The chain employs TRBV5-6 and TRBJ1-2; no clear D gene. V lost 3 bases and J lost 8, with 11 bases in between. In germline, CDR1 is SGHDT, CDR2 YYEEEE. CDR3 length: 12 residues. The CDR3 reads CASSSGVYGYTF. The CDR3 DNA reads TGTGCCAGCAGCTCCGGGGTGTACGGCTACACCTTC.

The chain carries TRBV29-1 and TRBJ2-5, with TRBD2 matching 11 bases. Germline V gene sequence: CDR1 SQVTM, CDR2 ANQGSEA. This CDR3 has 12 amino acids. The CDR3 protein is CGSGRARETQYF. Here the CDR3 DNA reads TGCGGTAGCGGGAGGGCCAGGGAGACCCAGTACTTC. Combining the CDR3 with reference TRBV29-1 and TRBJ2-5 gives the whole variable domain SAVISQKPSRDICQRGTSLTIQCQVDSQVTMMFWYRQQPGQSLTLIATANQGSEATYESGFVIDKFPISRPNLTFSTLTVSNMSPEDSSIYLCGSGRARETQYFGPGTRLLVL.

On this clone: One end of the junction is discordant with germline, which a read error may explain. The CDR3 sequence: CASTLPGTGNTGELFF. DNA for the CDR3: TGTGCCAGCACCTTACCCGGGACAGGGAACACCGGGGAGCTGTTTTTT. This sequence joins TRBV7-9 and TRBJ2-2, with TRBD1 matching over 8 bases. The germline V gene has CDR1 SEHNR and CDR2 FQNEAQ (reference sequence). CDR3 length equals 16 residues.

The chain couples TRBV3-1 (or the pseudogene TRBV3-2) to TRBJ2-7; 7 positions match TRBD1. Germline CDR1 LGHDT, CDR2 YNNKEL (reference sequence). The CDR3 totals 15 residues. After removal of 2 bases from V and 2 bases from J, the junction contained 6 bases not matched to a gene. Written as DNA, the CDR3 is TGTGCCAGCAGCCAAACCGGGACAGTTCCCTACGAGCAGTACTTC. This codes for CASSQTGTVPYEQYF.

CDR3 sequence: CASSESLRNTYF. In DNA, the CDR3 is TGTGCCAGCAGTGAAAGTCTACGGAACACTTATTTT. The chain links TRBV2 to TRBJ2-3; D is unresolved. V was clipped by 2 bases and J by 15 bases, with 15 bases between them. CDR1 SNHLY and CDR2 FYNNEI come from the germline V gene. There are 12 residues in the CDR3.